The subject of this entry is one T cell receptor (beta chain). Its antigen is as yet unknown. This entry belongs to a study of T cell responses to AZD1222 COVID-19 vaccine. Study conclusions and caveats: It should be noted that donors were predominantly white British and more often female, and clonal diversity was possibly underestimated.

TCRdb's copy holds only in-frame clones and misses some; the assay was immunoSEQ multiplex PCR. The data contain roughly 170,000 clones, 90% to 95% of them singletons. The CDR3 has 13 residues. Germline-derived CDR1 and CDR2 are SGHDT and YYEEEE. V was pared by 5 bases and J by 9 bases, with 7 bases of the junction left unmatched. This specimen was peripheral blood, taken 28 days after the second AZD1222 dose. The TCR originated in an adult who received the AZD1222 COVID-19 vaccine. V and J are TRBV5-6 and TRBJ1-5; 8 positions match TRBD1. CDR3 sequence (DNA): TGTGCCAGCAGACTACAGGGGGTCGGGCCCCAGCATTTT. This gives the protein CASRLQGVGPQHF.